The present T cell receptor (beta chain) was sequenced within a study of blood T cell repertoires in COVID-19. Study summary: Researchers got acute and convalescent COVID-19 samples from the United States, Italy and Spain. Sources were T cells, B-cell-depleted T cells, or PBMCs; the material itself was cDNA or gDNA.

V lost 3 bases to trimming and J lost 0 bases; unmatched junction nucleotides: 3. The CDR3 length is 15 residues. Germline V gene sequence: CDR1 MNHEY, CDR2 SMNVEV (reference sequence). In terms of age and location, participants ranged from about 18 to 95 years and lived in under 30 US areas. In the study's own analysis: How many nucleated cells were present was estimated from reference gene primer amplification. Assay used: immunoSEQ multiplex PCR; TCRdb lists only in-frame clones, some missing. That table is the source of V, J and clone size, and D and trimming were worked out from the DNA. The sample holds 200,000 to 250,000 clones, roughly 84% seen once.

The clonotype was recovered from a woman aged 35 to 49 who had recovered from COVID-19. The specimen was PBMCs or T cells enriched from blood (not recorded which). J is TRBJ2-5 and V is TRBV27; 8 nucleotides align to TRBD1. CDR3 bases: TGTGCCAGCAGTTTGTCGGACAGGGACCAAGAGACCCAGTACTTC. It is translated as CASSLSDRDQETQYF.